What follows are 4 T cell receptor beta chains derived from one specimen sequenced in a study of beta chain features in type 1 diabetes. The sequenced template was cDNA made from the entire isolated RNA. Only in-frame clones appear in the TCRdb table, and some are missing; sequencing was by immunoSEQ multiplex PCR. The sample records around 340,000 clones, 8% being singletons. Sequencing was done on a sample of central memory CD4+ T cells from blood. Receptors were obtained from a woman aged 18-29 years in good health.

The chain has TRBV6-1 and TRBJ1-1, with D perhaps matching TRBD1 (6 bases). With 2 bases removed from V and 1 base from J, the gap between germline ends came to 8 bases. Germline CDR1 is MNHNS and CDR2 is SASEGT. There are 14 residues in the CDR3. CDR3 amino acids: CASSEQGWNTEAFF. The CDR3 nucleotides read TGTGCCAGCAGTGAACAGGGGTGGAACACTGAAGCTTTCTTT.

This clone was seen only a few times. The CDR3 coding sequence is TGCGCCAGCAGCTTCCGGGAGGGAACCAACACCCACGAGCAGTACTTC. It translates to CASSFREGTNTHEQYF. The rearrangement joins TRBV5-1 to TRBJ2-7; TRBD2 aligns across 8 bases. Germline assignment: CDR1 SGHRS and CDR2 YFSETQ. V gave up 2 bases and J gave up 5 bases; unmatched junction bases: 12. There are 16 residues in the CDR3.

The DNA for the CDR3 is TGTGCCAGCACCCCGACGGGAATTAACACTGAAGCTTTCTTT. Translated: CASTPTGINTEAFF. The rearrangement links TRBV7-9 to TRBJ1-1, with D hard to call. This CDR3 region has 14 residues. Looked up from germline, CDR1 is SEHNR and CDR2 is FQNEAQ (reference sequence). V was trimmed by 7 bases and J by 2 bases, leaving 14 bases between them.

J is TRBJ2-1 and V is TRBV7-2; perhaps TRBD1 as D (5 bases). The CDR3 covers 12 residues. In germline, CDR1 is SGHTA, CDR2 FQGNSA. The V end lost 3 bases, the J end lost 15 bases, and 15 bases lay between the germline ends. The CDR3 bases are TGTGCCAGCAGCTTCAACAGGCCGGAAGGGTTCTTC. Its protein product is CASSFNRPEGFF.